This TCR beta chain was captured in a study of shared clonotypes between healthy human individuals. Study observations and caveats: Between several donors, naive CD4 clonotypes were shared at a level of approximately 5%.

Naivety among CD8 cells was defined by CD45RO negativity and positive CCR7 selection, thereby excluding terminally differentiated effector memory CD45RA+ cells. Caucasian adults residing in Nashville, Tennessee made up all the donors. Genomic DNA belonging to each subset was distributed in equal measure over several immunoSEQ plates. TCRdb's table, derived via immunoSEQ multiplex PCR, lists solely in-frame clones and lacks some. Among about 750,000 clones, over 90% were seen once, and the ten largest hold 24%. Regarding this clone: Its antigen is unidentified.

The CDR3 runs to 14 residues. Trimming left V 5 bases short and J 6 bases short, with 18 bases between. Germline CDR1 reads SGHDT; CDR2 reads YYEEEE. V and J are TRBV5-6 and TRBJ2-7; a weak D match, TRBD2 (6 bases). The TCR was taken from a man aged 30-40 years in good health. Sequencing was done on a sample of naive CD8+ T cells sorted from blood. For the CDR3, the DNA is TGTGCCAGCAGTTGGGGGACTTCTCTGGGCGAGCAGTACTTC. Its protein product is CASSWGTSLGEQYF.